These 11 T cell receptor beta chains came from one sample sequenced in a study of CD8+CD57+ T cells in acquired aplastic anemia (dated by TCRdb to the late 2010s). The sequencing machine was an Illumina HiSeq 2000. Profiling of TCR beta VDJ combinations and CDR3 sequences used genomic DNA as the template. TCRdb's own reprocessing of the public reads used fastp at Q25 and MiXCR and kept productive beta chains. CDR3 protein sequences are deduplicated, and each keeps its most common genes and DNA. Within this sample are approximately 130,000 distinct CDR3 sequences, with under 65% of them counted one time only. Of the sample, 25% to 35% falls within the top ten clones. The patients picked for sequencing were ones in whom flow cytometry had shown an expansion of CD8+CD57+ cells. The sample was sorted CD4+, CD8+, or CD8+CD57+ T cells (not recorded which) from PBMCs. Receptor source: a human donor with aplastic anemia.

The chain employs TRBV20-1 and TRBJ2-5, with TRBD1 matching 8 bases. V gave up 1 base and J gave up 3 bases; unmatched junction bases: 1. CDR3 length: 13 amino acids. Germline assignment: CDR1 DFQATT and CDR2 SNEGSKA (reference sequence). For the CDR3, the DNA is TGCAGTGCTAGAGCGACAGGGGAAGAGACCCAGTACTTC. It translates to CSARATGEETQYF.

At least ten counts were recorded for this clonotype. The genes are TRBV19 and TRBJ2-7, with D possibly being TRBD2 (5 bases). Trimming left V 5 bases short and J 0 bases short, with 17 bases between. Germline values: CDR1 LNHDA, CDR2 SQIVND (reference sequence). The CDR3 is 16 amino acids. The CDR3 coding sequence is TGTGCCAGTAGTGCCCCGAGGCAAGGGAGCTCCTACGAGCAGTACTTC. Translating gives CASSAPRQGSSYEQYF.

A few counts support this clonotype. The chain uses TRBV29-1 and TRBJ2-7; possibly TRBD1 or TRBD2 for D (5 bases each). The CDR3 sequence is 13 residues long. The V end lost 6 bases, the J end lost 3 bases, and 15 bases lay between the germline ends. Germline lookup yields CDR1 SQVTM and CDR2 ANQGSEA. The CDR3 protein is CSVNRDGNYEQYF. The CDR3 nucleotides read TGCAGCGTCAACCGGGACGGCAACTACGAGCAGTACTTC.

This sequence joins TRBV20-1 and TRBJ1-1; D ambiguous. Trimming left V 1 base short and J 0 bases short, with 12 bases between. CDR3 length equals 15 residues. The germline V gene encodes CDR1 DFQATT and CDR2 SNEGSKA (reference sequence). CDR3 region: CSARGGGDMNTEAFF. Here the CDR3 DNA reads TGCAGTGCTAGAGGGGGAGGAGACATGAACACTGAAGCTTTCTTT.

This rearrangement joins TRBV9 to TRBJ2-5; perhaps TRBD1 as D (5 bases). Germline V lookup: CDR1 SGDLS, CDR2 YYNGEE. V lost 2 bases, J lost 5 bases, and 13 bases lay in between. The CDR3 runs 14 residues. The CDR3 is CASSVSWGEETQYF. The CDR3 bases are TGTGCCAGCAGCGTGAGCTGGGGCGAGGAGACCCAGTACTTC. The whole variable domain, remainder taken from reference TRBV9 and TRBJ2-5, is DSGVTQTPKHLITATGQRVTLRCSPRSGDLSVYWYQQSLDQGLQFLIQYYNGEERAKGNILERFSAQQFPDLHSELNLSSLELGDSALYFCASSVSWGEETQYFGPGTRLLVL.

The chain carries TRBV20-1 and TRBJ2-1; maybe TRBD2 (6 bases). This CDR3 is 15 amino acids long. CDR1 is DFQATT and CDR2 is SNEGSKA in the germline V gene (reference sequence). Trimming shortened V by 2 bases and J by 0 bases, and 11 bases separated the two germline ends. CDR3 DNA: TGCAGTGCTAGACGTGCGGGAATCTCCTACAATGAGCAGTTCTTC. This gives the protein CSARRAGISYNEQFF.

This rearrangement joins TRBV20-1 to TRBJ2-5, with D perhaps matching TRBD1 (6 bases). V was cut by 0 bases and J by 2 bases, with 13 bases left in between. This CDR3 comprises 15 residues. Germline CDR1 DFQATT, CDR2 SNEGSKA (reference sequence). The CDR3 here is CSARDWGTLQETQYF. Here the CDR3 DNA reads TGCAGTGCTAGAGATTGGGGGACATTACAAGAGACCCAGTACTTC.

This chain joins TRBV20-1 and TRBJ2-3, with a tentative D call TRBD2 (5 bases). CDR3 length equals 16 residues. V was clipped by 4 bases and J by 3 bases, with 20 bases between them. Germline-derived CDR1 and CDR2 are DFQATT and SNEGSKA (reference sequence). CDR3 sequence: CSATATTTTLTDTQYF. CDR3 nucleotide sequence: TGCAGTGCTACCGCCACGACTACGACATTAACAGATACGCAGTATTTT.

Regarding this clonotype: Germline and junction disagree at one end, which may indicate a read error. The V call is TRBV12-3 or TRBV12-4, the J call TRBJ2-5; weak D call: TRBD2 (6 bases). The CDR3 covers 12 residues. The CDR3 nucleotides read TGTGCCACCAGTTCAGCGGGTCGGACCCAGTACTTC. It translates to CATSSAGRTQYF.

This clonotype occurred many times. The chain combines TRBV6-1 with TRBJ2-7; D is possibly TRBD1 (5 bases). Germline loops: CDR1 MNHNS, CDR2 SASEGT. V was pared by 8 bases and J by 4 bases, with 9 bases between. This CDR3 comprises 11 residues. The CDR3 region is CASATGYEQYF. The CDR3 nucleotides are TGTGCCAGCGCCACAGGTTACGAGCAGTACTTC.

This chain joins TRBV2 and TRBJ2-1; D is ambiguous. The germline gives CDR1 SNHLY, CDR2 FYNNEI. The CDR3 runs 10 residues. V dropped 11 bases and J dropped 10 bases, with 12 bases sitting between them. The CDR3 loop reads CAVDNREQFF. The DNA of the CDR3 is TGTGCCGTTGACAACCGCGAGCAGTTCTTC.